The rows below give T cell receptor beta chains drawn from one sample of a study of blood T cell repertoires in COVID-19. Measured with immunoSEQ multiplex PCR; TCRdb has only the in-frame clones, and not every one. The repertoire includes 150,000 or so clones, around 84% of them detected once, and roughly 7% sits in the top ten. The material sequenced was peripheral blood. Source of these receptors: a man aged 50 or older with active or convalescent COVID-19. CDR3s include the opening cysteine and the closing phenylalanine or tryptophan. A D gene is named only where the DNA matches it firmly. Part of the rows lack a size; the others show once, few, many or a class for expanded clones.

cdr3_nt cdr3_aa clone_size j_call d_call v_call
TGTGCCAGCAGCCAAGGTCAGGTCTCCTACGAGCAGTACTTC CASSQGQVSYEQYF - TRBJ2-7 - TRBV3-1/TRBV3-2
TGTGCTAGTGGTTTGGCCGGGACAGTTGAGCAGTACTTC CASGLAGTVEQYF - TRBJ2-7 TRBD1 TRBV12-5
TGCGCCAGCAGCTTTTTACTCCTCACAGATACGCAGTATTTT CASSFLLLTDTQYF - TRBJ2-3 - TRBV5-1
TGTGCCAGCAGCTTACAGGGGCCCTACTCCCATGGCTACACCTTC CASSLQGPYSHGYTF once TRBJ1-2 - TRBV7-9
TGTGCCAGCAGTTACCCCCGGGGCAATCAGCCCCAGCATTTT CASSYPRGNQPQHF - TRBJ1-5 - TRBV6-2/TRBV6-3
TGTGCCAGCAGAAGGGACAGGGCTAAATACGAGCAGTACTTC CASRRDRAKYEQYF - TRBJ2-7 TRBD1 TRBV6-5
TGCGCCAGCAGGATCTCCCTAGGGAGGAACACTGAAGCTTTCTTT CASRISLGRNTEAFF - TRBJ1-1 - TRBV5-1
TGTGCCAGCAGCCATATTCTAGCGGGGGGGCCGTCGACCCAGTACTTC CASSHILAGGPSTQYF - TRBJ2-5 TRBD2 TRBV3-1/TRBV3-2
TGTGCCAGCAGCTCAGGGGAGCTGTTTTTT CASSSGELFF - TRBJ2-2 - TRBV7-9
TGTGCCAGCAGCTTAAGGAGACTAGCGGGATCTCCCCACGAGCAGTACTTC CASSLRRLAGSPHEQYF - TRBJ2-7 TRBD2 TRBV7-3
TGTGCCAGTAGTCTCGGGACAGATAATCAGCCCCAGCATTTT CASSLGTDNQPQHF - TRBJ1-5 TRBD1 TRBV19
TGTGCCAGTAGTGGAGGGTTCGGCTCCTACGAGCAGTACTTC CASSGGFGSYEQYF - TRBJ2-7 - TRBV19
TGTGCCAGCAGTAAGGAAGGCACTATCAATCAGCCCCAGCATTTT CASSKEGTINQPQHF few TRBJ1-5 - TRBV6-2/TRBV6-3
TGTGCCAGCAGCCTCCAAGGGGCTGGCTACAATGAGCAGTTCTTC CASSLQGAGYNEQFF - TRBJ2-1 - TRBV5-6
TGTGCCAGCAGAATGACAGGGGGGAATTCACCCCTCCACTTT CASRMTGGNSPLHF - TRBJ1-6 TRBD1 TRBV7-9
TGCGCCAGCAGCCCTGGGCAGAACAATCAGCCCCAGCATTTT CASSPGQNNQPQHF - TRBJ1-5 - TRBV5-1
TGCAGCGCAGGAATGGGGGGAAGCAATCAGCCCCAGCATTTT CSAGMGGSNQPQHF - TRBJ1-5 - TRBV29-1
TGTGCCAGCAGCCTACTAGCGGGAGCCTACGAGCAGTACTTC CASSLLAGAYEQYF - TRBJ2-7 TRBD2 TRBV6-2/TRBV6-3
TGTGCCAGCAGCGTTGAACCCAGACAGGGGGCCGGGGATACGCAGTATTTT CASSVEPRQGAGDTQYF - TRBJ2-3 TRBD1 TRBV9
TGTGCCAGTACACAGGGTTGGGACTATGGCTACACCTTC CASTQGWDYGYTF - TRBJ1-2 - TRBV6-5
TGCGCCAGCAGCCATTTAGTCCCAACTAATGAAAAACTGTTTTTT CASSHLVPTNEKLFF - TRBJ1-4 - TRBV4-3
TGTGCCAGCAGTAAGACAGGGTCGATCACTGAAGCTTTCTTT CASSKTGSITEAFF once TRBJ1-1 TRBD1 TRBV6-6
TGTGCCAGCTCCCCGGGACAGGCGACCTTGAACACTGAAGCTTTCTTT CASSPGQATLNTEAFF - TRBJ1-1 TRBD1 TRBV18
TGTGCCAGCATGGCAGGGACTAGCCGGGCCGGGGAGCTGTTTTTT CASMAGTSRAGELFF - TRBJ2-2 TRBD2 TRBV2
TGTGCCAGCAGTCCCGAGTTAACAGGGTTCACCGGGGAGCTGTTTTTT CASSPELTGFTGELFF - TRBJ2-2 - TRBV28
TGTGCCAGCAGCCCAGGGACTAGCGGGAGGATCGGGGAGCTGTTTTTT CASSPGTSGRIGELFF - TRBJ2-2 TRBD2 TRBV11-1
TGTGCCAGCAGAGGGACAGGGAGGTCCTACGAGCAGTACTTC CASRGTGRSYEQYF few TRBJ2-7 TRBD1 TRBV2
TGTGCCAGCAGTTACTCCCTTGGAGCGACTAATGAAAAACTGTTTTTT CASSYSLGATNEKLFF - TRBJ1-4 - TRBV6-2/TRBV6-3
TGTGCCAGCAGTTTTACAGGGGGGTCTAATGAAAAACTGTTTTTT CASSFTGGSNEKLFF - TRBJ1-4 TRBD1 TRBV6-6
TGTGCCAGTAGGAGGGACAGGGGGCGAAATGGCTACACCTTC CASRRDRGRNGYTF - TRBJ1-2 TRBD1 TRBV19
TGTGCCAGCAGTTTAACAGGGGGGGCCTTTGTGAACACTGAAGCTTTCTTT CASSLTGGAFVNTEAFF - TRBJ1-1 TRBD1 TRBV27
TGTGCCACCAGCCGGGAGACAAGGAACACCGGGGAGCTGTTTTTT CATSRETRNTGELFF - TRBJ2-2 - TRBV15
TGTGCCAGCAGTGACCCCCGGGGGAATGAGCAGTTCTTC CASSDPRGNEQFF - TRBJ2-1 - TRBV7-9
TGTGCCAGCAGCTTATCTGGGACAGGGAATCAGCCCCAGCATTTT CASSLSGTGNQPQHF - TRBJ1-5 TRBD1 TRBV11-3
TGTGCCAGCCTCCGTACAGGGGATGAAAAACTGTTTTTT CASLRTGDEKLFF few TRBJ1-4 TRBD1 TRBV2
TGTGCCAGCAGCCCCGACCGGGTGCGTGGTTACACAGATACGCAGTATTTT CASSPDRVRGYTDTQYF - TRBJ2-3 - TRBV7-2
TGTGCCAGCAGGCCCGGGACTAGCGGCTGGGGTACGCAGTATTTT CASRPGTSGWGTQYF once TRBJ2-3 TRBD2 TRBV7-8
TGTGCCAGTACCACCATGGCCGGGAGTGAAAAACTGTTTTTT CASTTMAGSEKLFF once TRBJ1-4 - TRBV19
TGTGCCAGCAGCTCCCGTAGCGGCCATTGGGAGCAGTACTTC CASSSRSGHWEQYF - TRBJ2-7 - TRBV6-6
TGTGCCAGCAGTATCGGGACTAGCGGCCCTTACCCTCACAATGAGCAGTTCTTC CASSIGTSGPYPHNEQFF - TRBJ2-1 TRBD2 TRBV28
TGCGCCAGCAGCCAAGAATGGACAGCCGGGACACTCTCCTACGAGCAGTACTTC CASSQEWTAGTLSYEQYF - TRBJ2-7 - TRBV4-3
TGTGCCAGCAGCGTAGCGGGGGGGCAGTGGGAGACCCAGTACTTC CASSVAGGQWETQYF - TRBJ2-5 TRBD2 TRBV9